One T cell receptor (beta chain) is described in this entry. The data were taken from a study of CD8 T cells in Susac syndrome. cDNA came from 0.5 to 1 ug RNA primed by random hexamers. By means of immunoSEQ multiplex PCR, TCR beta CDR3 spanning 54 Vbeta and 13 Jbeta underwent amplification. TCRdb itself ran the immunoSEQ multiplex PCR reads through MiXCR, one entry per CDR3 protein. In the table there are some 190,000 distinct CDR3 sequences, roughly 94% of which are singletons. Negative isolation was applied to CD8+ and CD4+ T cells, and FACS enrichment was applied to TEMRA cells. The V and J ends lost 6 bases and 2 bases respectively, with 9 bases between them. This CDR3 is 12 amino acids long. Looked up from germline, CDR1 is DFQATT and CDR2 is SNEGSKA (reference sequence).

Material for sequencing was CD4+ T cells from PBMCs. This TCR was recovered from a human donor in good health. V usage is TRBV20-1 and J usage is TRBJ2-3; D gene uncertain. The CDR3 loop reads CSAPYSTDTQYF. The CDR3 nucleotides read TGCAGTGCACCTTACTCCACAGATACGCAGTATTTT.